This is a list of T cell receptor beta chains from one sample in a study. TCRdb reprocessed the RT-PCR reads with MiXCR, giving one entry per CDR3 protein. The sample lists more than 550,000 distinct CDR3 sequences, more than 13% occurring once. The sample taken for sequencing was memory CD4+ T cells from blood. All receptors derive from a female donor in good health, serving as a healthy control. Both conserved end residues are part of each CDR3. A D gene is named only where the DNA matches it firmly. Expanded clones are given a class, and other clones once, few, many or no size at all.

>NA|TRBV5-6|NA|TRBJ1-2
TGTGCCAGCAGCTTAAACGAGAACTATGGCTACACCTTC
CASSLNENYGYTF
>many|TRBV27|TRBD1|TRBJ2-7
TGTGCCAGCAAGTCGACAGGGCGAACCTACGAGCAGTACTTC
CASKSTGRTYEQYF
>NA|TRBV20-1|NA|TRBJ1-3
TGCAGTGCCTCGGACGGATCCTCTGGAAACACCATATATTTT
CSASDGSSGNTIYF
>NA|TRBV28|NA|TRBJ2-2
TGTGCCAGCAGTTTATCGGGGCTGAAGACCGGGGAGCTGTTTTTT
CASSLSGLKTGELFF
>NA|TRBV27|TRBD1|TRBJ2-7
TGTGCCAGCAGCCGACAGGGACCCATGAGCTCCTACGAGCAGTACTTC
CASSRQGPMSSYEQYF
>few|TRBV10-3|TRBD2|TRBJ2-5
TGTGCCATCAGTGAAGTAGCGGGAGTCAGACAAGAGACCCAGTACTTC
CAISEVAGVRQETQYF
>few|TRBV28|TRBD1|TRBJ2-7
TGTGCCAGCAGGGCCATACCGGGACAGGGTAGTTACGAGCAGTACTTC
CASRAIPGQGSYEQYF
>few|TRBV10-3|NA|TRBJ1-2
TGTGCCACCGAAGATTTTTATGGCTACACCTTC
CATEDFYGYTF
>many|TRBV5-1|NA|TRBJ2-1
TGCGCCAGCAGCCCAGCCCCGGGACTCTCCAATGAGCAGTTCTTC
CASSPAPGLSNEQFF
>NA|TRBV28|TRBD1|TRBJ1-4
TGTGCCAGCAGTCTCCGCGGACAGGTTAATGAAAAACTGTTTTTT
CASSLRGQVNEKLFF
>few|TRBV20-1|NA|TRBJ1-5
TGCAGTGCTAGGACCCTGGGGGTAGATCAGCCCCAGCATTTT
CSARTLGVDQPQHF
>many|TRBV4-3|TRBD1|TRBJ2-4
TGCGCCAGCAGCCGAAACTTACAGGGGGCGAACATTCAGTACTTC
CASSRNLQGANIQYF
>few|TRBV12-3/TRBV12-4|NA|TRBJ1-4
TGTGCCAGCAGTCCGCAGGGATTTGAAAAACTGTTTTTT
CASSPQGFEKLFF
>many|TRBV20-1|TRBD2|TRBJ2-1
TGCAGTGCTAGGGGGACTAGCGGTCACAATGAGCAGTTCTTC
CSARGTSGHNEQFF
>NA|TRBV24-1|NA|TRBJ2-1
TGTGCCACCAGTGACCTGGGCTCCTACAATGAGCAGTTCTTC
CATSDLGSYNEQFF
>few|TRBV5-6|NA|TRBJ1-1
TGTGCCAGCAGCTCTAAGACCGGACTCACTGAAGCTTTCTTT
CASSSKTGLTEAFF
>few|TRBV12-3/TRBV12-4|NA|TRBJ2-1
TGTGCCAGCAGTCCGAGAAGAGTGATCCCTGGGGACAATGAGCAGTTCTTC
CASSPRRVIPGDNEQFF
>many|TRBV7-2|TRBD2|TRBJ2-7
TGTGCCAGCAGTTACCTAGCGGGAAAAAATGCCTACGAGCAGTACTTC
CASSYLAGKNAYEQYF
>many|TRBV20-1|NA|TRBJ1-5
TGCAGTGCTAGAGATTGGGGGGGCAATCAGCCCCAGCATTTT
CSARDWGGNQPQHF
>many|TRBV20-1|TRBD2|TRBJ2-1
TGCAGTGCCCCACAAGCTAGCGGGAGTAAAGATGAGCAGTTCTTC
CSAPQASGSKDEQFF
>many|TRBV6-2/TRBV6-3|NA|TRBJ2-5
TGTGCCAGCAGTCGGCACAGGCGAGAAGAGACCCAGTACTTC
CASSRHRREETQYF
>NA|TRBV7-9|NA|TRBJ2-7
TGTGCCAGCAGCTTAGATCAGGGGAGGGTTGAGCAGTACTTC
CASSLDQGRVEQYF
>few|TRBV20-1|TRBD2|TRBJ2-3
TGCAGTGCTAGGGATACTTTGGCGGGAGTAGGTACGCAGTATTTT
CSARDTLAGVGTQYF
>few|TRBV20-1|NA|TRBJ2-1
TGCAGTGCTAAGGAGCCTAATGGTTACTACAATGAGCAGTTCTTC
CSAKEPNGYYNEQFF
>many|TRBV4-2|NA|TRBJ2-5
TGTGCCAGCAGCCAAGCGGTGACACAACAAGAGACCCAGTACTTC
CASSQAVTQQETQYF
>few|TRBV4-2|NA|TRBJ2-1
TGTGCCAGCAGCCCCCGACGCCCCAATGAGCAGTTCTTC
CASSPRRPNEQFF
>many|TRBV4-3|NA|TRBJ2-3
TGCGCCAGCAGCCAAGATCTGGGACTCCAGGTGGCAGATACGCAGTATTTT
CASSQDLGLQVADTQYF
>NA|TRBV4-3|NA|TRBJ1-5
TGCGCCAGCAGCCAAGATCTTTATCAACAGCCCCAGCATTTT
CASSQDLYQQPQHF
>NA|TRBV10-3|NA|TRBJ2-3
TGTGCCATCAGCCCCTCTGAGCGGATCACAGATACGCAGTATTTT
CAISPSERITDTQYF
>NA|TRBV18|NA|TRBJ2-3
TGTGCCAGCTCACCACTATTGGAGAGTGCAAGCATAGATACGCAGTATTTT
CASSPLLESASIDTQYF
>NA|TRBV24-1|TRBD1|TRBJ2-7
TGTGCCACCAGTGACGGGCCTGGACAGGGTCGGGGCGAGCAGTACTTC
CATSDGPGQGRGEQYF
>many|TRBV6-5|NA|TRBJ1-1
TGTGCCAGCAGTAAGACAGAGAACACTGAAGCTTTCTTT
CASSKTENTEAFF
>NA|TRBV7-9|TRBD2|TRBJ2-7
TGTGCCAGCAGCTTACAGGTGCGGGAGGACGAGCAGTACTTC
CASSLQVREDEQYF
>few|TRBV18|NA|TRBJ2-1
TGTGCCAGCTCAGCGACAGGTCCTGACGAGCAGTTCTTC
CASSATGPDEQFF
>few|TRBV6-5|NA|TRBJ2-3
TGTGCCAGCAGTTTCAGGGGGGCGGTAGGAGATACGCAGTATTTT
CASSFRGAVGDTQYF
>many|TRBV24-1|NA|TRBJ2-1
TGTGCCACCAGTGACCCGTTAGGGAGCTCCTACAATGAGCAGTTCTTC
CATSDPLGSSYNEQFF
>NA|TRBV4-3|NA|TRBJ1-6
TGCGCCAGCAGCGTGGACTTTACAAATAATTCACCCCTCCACTTT
CASSVDFTNNSPLHF
>few|TRBV24-1|TRBD2|TRBJ2-1
TGTGCCACCAGTGATCCCCCGGGAGGGGCAGAATCGGGGAATGAGCAGTTCTTC
CATSDPPGGAESGNEQFF
>NA|TRBV7-9|TRBD2|TRBJ2-5
TGTGCCAGCAGCCCCTGGGTAGCGGGAGGGATTCTTCAAGAGACCCAGTACTTC
CASSPWVAGGILQETQYF
>few|TRBV18|TRBD1|TRBJ2-1
TGTGCCAGCTCACTACCGGGACAGGGAAGGTCCTACAATGAGCAGTTCTTC
CASSLPGQGRSYNEQFF
>many|TRBV20-1|TRBD2|TRBJ2-1
TGCAGTGCCCCAACCTCCGGACTAGCGGGAGTGGGGAGCTCCTACAATGAGCAGTTCTTC
CSAPTSGLAGVGSSYNEQFF
>NA|TRBV27|NA|TRBJ2-4
TGTGCCAGCAGGTCCCAGGGGAAAAACATTCAGTACTTC
CASRSQGKNIQYF
>few|TRBV5-1|TRBD2|TRBJ2-7
TGCGCCAGCAGCTTTACAGCGGGAGGGCCAGCGAACGAGCAGTACTTC
CASSFTAGGPANEQYF
>few|TRBV7-6|NA|TRBJ2-1
TGTGCCAGCAGCTCATTAGCCCCTGGTGAGCAGTTCTTC
CASSSLAPGEQFF
>many|TRBV5-1|TRBD1|TRBJ1-3
TGCGCCAGCAGCTCCGGGACAGCAGGAAACACCATATATTTT
CASSSGTAGNTIYF
>NA|TRBV15|NA|TRBJ2-5
TGTGCCACCAGCATCGACACAGAGACCCAGTACTTC
CATSIDTETQYF
>few|TRBV15|NA|TRBJ1-2
TGTGCCACCAGCGAAGGACGAAATTATGGCTACACCTTC
CATSEGRNYGYTF
>many|TRBV5-1|TRBD1|TRBJ2-7
TGCGCCAGCAGCCTCGGGACAGGGTCCTCCGAGCAGTACTTC
CASSLGTGSSEQYF
>many|TRBV4-1|TRBD2|TRBJ2-1
TGCGCCAGGCGATCTAGCGGGAGTCCCCTCCAGGGCTACAATGAGCAGTTCTTC
CARRSSGSPLQGYNEQFF